This entry lists 16 T cell receptor beta chains sequenced from one sample in a study of blood T cell repertoires in COVID-19. Using immunoSEQ multiplex PCR, the repertoire was profiled, and TCRdb retains in-frame clones only, with some absent. The table lists around 50,000 clones, roughly 80% of them singletons, with roughly 7.3% in the top ten. The sequenced sample consisted of peripheral blood. These receptors were collected from a man aged 40-49 years with acute or convalescent COVID-19.

The V call is TRBV19, the J call TRBJ1-2; TRBD1 agrees at 10 bases. The CDR3 is 16 residues long. The V gene's germline CDR1 is LNHDA and CDR2 SQIVND (reference sequence). J gave up 6 bases and V 4 bases, and 11 bases lay outside the gene matches. CDR3 loop: CASSRPRGQGLDGYTF. CDR3 nucleotide sequence: TGTGCCAGTAGTAGGCCCAGGGGACAGGGGCTAGATGGCTACACCTTC.

This clone was detected only once. This chain uses TRBV19 with TRBJ1-5; 9 bases fit TRBD1. V trimming: 4 bases; J trimming: 2 bases; junction bases outside the gene matches: 6. This CDR3 comprises 16 residues. In germline, CDR1 is LNHDA, CDR2 SQIVND (reference sequence). CDR3 amino acids: CASSNGQGWGNQPQHF. DNA for the CDR3: TGTGCCAGTAGTAATGGACAGGGGTGGGGCAATCAGCCCCAGCATTTT.

This sequence joins TRBV5-4 and TRBJ2-3; 7 nucleotides align to TRBD2. Germline V lookup: CDR1 SGHNT, CDR2 YYREEE (reference sequence). The CDR3 extends over 16 amino acids. J gave up 1 base and V 4 bases, and 9 bases lay outside the gene matches. CDR3 DNA: TGTGCCAGCAGCCACCCGCGGGGGTTACGCACAGATACGCAGTATTTT. Protein: CASSHPRGLRTDTQYF.

The rearrangement links TRBV24-1 to TRBJ2-7; D is possibly TRBD1 (5 bases). V dropped 0 bases and J dropped 0 bases, with 11 bases sitting between them. The germline V gene encodes CDR1 KGHDR and CDR2 SFDVKD. The CDR3 length is 16 residues. CDR3 in DNA: TGTGCCACCAGTGATTTGGGGCAGGGTGGCTCCTACGAGCAGTACTTC. It codes for CATSDLGQGGSYEQYF.

This rearrangement joins TRBV11-3 to TRBJ2-2, with D possibly TRBD2 on 5 matching bases. This CDR3 spans 13 amino acids. V was clipped by 3 bases and J by 4 bases, with 6 bases between them. In germline, CDR1 is SGHNT, CDR2 YENEEA. The CDR3 spells CASSLRATGELFF. Written as DNA, the CDR3 is TGTGCCAGCAGCTTGAGGGCCACCGGGGAGCTGTTTTTT. The entire variable domain, with the rest obtained from reference TRBV11-3 and TRBJ2-2, is as follows: EAGVVQSPRYKIIEKKQPVAFWCNPISGHNTLYWYLQNLGQGPELLIRYENEEAVDDSQLPKDRFSAERLKGVDSTLKIQPAELGDSAVYLCASSLRATGELFFGEGSRLTVL.

The V gene is TRBV5-4, the J gene TRBJ2-1; D call uncertain. This CDR3 has 12 amino acids. Germline V lookup: CDR1 SGHNT, CDR2 YYREEE (reference sequence). Between the trimmed V and J ends, which lost 5 bases and 1 base, there was a span of 4 bases. Here the CDR3 reads CASSRSYNEQFF. The CDR3 bases are TGTGCCAGCAGTCGTTCCTACAATGAGCAGTTCTTC.

This chain joins TRBV9 and TRBJ2-2, with D unclear. Germline CDR1 and CDR2: SGDLS and YYNGEE. The V end lost 0 bases, the J end lost 7 bases, and 13 bases lay between the germline ends. This CDR3 comprises 15 residues. The CDR3 is CASSVAPQMNGELFF. CDR3 coding DNA: TGTGCCAGCAGCGTAGCTCCACAGATGAACGGGGAGCTGTTTTTT.

The chain has TRBV5-1 and TRBJ1-1; D may be TRBD1 (5 bases). The CDR3 runs to 15 residues. Germline V lookup: CDR1 SGHRS, CDR2 YFSETQ. Trimming cost V 2 bases and J 1 base, with 12 bases left between them. As DNA, the CDR3 is TGCGCCAGCAGCTTAGGGGCGAGAGGGAACACTGAAGCTTTCTTT. Translated: CASSLGARGNTEAFF.

This clone showed up just a few times. J is TRBJ2-5 and V is TRBV4-1; the D gene is possibly TRBD2 (6 bases). V dropped 4 bases and J dropped 5 bases, with 11 bases sitting between them. Germline values: CDR1 MGHRA, CDR2 YSYEKL. This CDR3 comprises 13 residues. CDR3 coding DNA: TGCGCCAGCAGCCGACTAGAGGTCGAGACCCAGTACTTC. Translation gives CASSRLEVETQYF.

The DNA of the CDR3 is TGTGCCAGCAGCTCACAAACAACTAATGAAAAACTGTTTTTT. Encoded protein: CASSSQTTNEKLFF. The chain is built from TRBV7-9 and TRBJ1-4; D not certain. The germline V and J ends were trimmed by 4 bases and 0 bases, with 6 bases remaining between them. The V gene's germline CDR1 is SEHNR and CDR2 FQNEAQ (reference sequence). CDR3 length equals 14 residues.

This clone was picked up a small number of times. The genes are TRBV29-1 and TRBJ2-7; 7 nucleotides match TRBD1. The CDR3 is made up of 15 amino acids. With 3 bases clipped from V and 2 bases from J, the junction kept 10 bases outside the gene matches. CDR1 is SQVTM and CDR2 is ANQGSEA in the germline V gene. The CDR3: CSVDGDRANPYEQYF. CDR3 bases: TGCAGCGTTGACGGAGACAGGGCGAACCCCTACGAGCAGTACTTC.

This clone has just a few counts. V is TRBV5-4 and J is TRBJ2-5, with 8 positions matching TRBD2. Germline CDR1 reads SGHNT; CDR2 reads YYREEE (reference sequence). J lost 4 bases, V lost 0 bases, and 5 bases had no gene match. The CDR3 loop spans 15 amino acids. CDR3 nucleotides: TGTGCCAGCAGCTTGGAGCGGGGGATGGGAGAGACCCAGTACTTC. It specifies CASSLERGMGETQYF.

This clone was observed a single time. The chain uses TRBV19 and TRBJ2-1, with 12 nucleotides matching TRBD2. The trim removed 3 bases at V and 0 bases at J, leaving 12 bases unmatched. CDR3 length equals 20 residues. Germline lookup yields CDR1 LNHDA and CDR2 SQIVND (reference sequence). The CDR3 DNA sequence: TGTGCCAGTAGTATTCTCTTCCTAGCGGGGGGGCTGAGCTCCTACAATGAGCAGTTCTTC. Translating gives CASSILFLAGGLSSYNEQFF.

The gene calls are TRBV19 and TRBJ1-1; a weak D match, TRBD1 (5 bases). The CDR3 has 14 residues. Between the trimmed V and J ends, which lost 1 base and 0 bases, there was a span of 6 bases. The germline CDR1 and CDR2 sequences are LNHDA and SQIVND (reference sequence). This CDR3 is CASSIGGVNTEAFF. CDR3 DNA sequence: TGTGCCAGTAGTATAGGGGGGGTGAACACTGAAGCTTTCTTT.

The rearrangement links TRBV4-1 to TRBJ1-6, with a tentative D call TRBD1 (6 bases). Germline loops: CDR1 MGHRA, CDR2 YSYEKL. Trimming took off 4 bases at V and 7 bases at J, with 14 bases between the two ends. The CDR3 loop spans 15 amino acids. The CDR3 nucleotides are TGCGCCAGCAGCCCAAGGGAGGGGGAGAATTCACCCCTCCACTTT. This translates into CASSPREGENSPLHF.

The chain links TRBV24-1 to TRBJ2-3, with D possibly matching TRBD1 (5 bases). Germline V gene lookup returns CDR1 KGHDR and CDR2 SFDVKD. Trimming shortened V by 6 bases and J by 5 bases, and 14 bases separated the two germline ends. This CDR3 has 14 residues. The CDR3 DNA is TGTGCCACCAGTAGCCCAGGGTCAGTAGATACGCAGTATTTT. Protein product: CATSSPGSVDTQYF.